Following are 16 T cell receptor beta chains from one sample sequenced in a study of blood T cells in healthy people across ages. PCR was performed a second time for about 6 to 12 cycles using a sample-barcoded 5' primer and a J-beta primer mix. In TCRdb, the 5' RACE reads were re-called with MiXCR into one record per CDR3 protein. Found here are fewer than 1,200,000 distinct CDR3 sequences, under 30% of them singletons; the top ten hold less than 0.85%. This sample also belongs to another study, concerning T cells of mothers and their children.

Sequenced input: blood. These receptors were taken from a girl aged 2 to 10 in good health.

The CDR3 DNA reads TGTGCCAGCACCTTCGGAGCAGGGCAGTTCTTC. Its protein product is CASTFGAGQFF. This chain joins TRBV6-1 and TRBJ2-5, with D unclear. The tail of the sequence fits TRBJ2-1 better, so the J call may be wrong. CDR1 MNHNS and CDR2 SASEGT come from the germline V gene. The length of the CDR3 is 11 residues.

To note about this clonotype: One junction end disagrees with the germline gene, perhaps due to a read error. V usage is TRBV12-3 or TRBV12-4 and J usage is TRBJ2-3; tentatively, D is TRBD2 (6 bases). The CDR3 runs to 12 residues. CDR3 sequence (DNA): TGTGCCGGCAGTTTAGCGGCAGATACGCAGTATTTT. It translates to CAGSLAADTQYF.

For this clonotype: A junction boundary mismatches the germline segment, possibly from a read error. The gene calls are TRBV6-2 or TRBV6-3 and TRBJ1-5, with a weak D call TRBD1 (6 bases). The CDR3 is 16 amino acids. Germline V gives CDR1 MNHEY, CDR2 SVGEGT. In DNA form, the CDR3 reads TGTGCCAGCTGCTCCGGGACACCGTATAGCAATCAACCCCAGCATTTT. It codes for CASCSGTPYSNQPQHF.

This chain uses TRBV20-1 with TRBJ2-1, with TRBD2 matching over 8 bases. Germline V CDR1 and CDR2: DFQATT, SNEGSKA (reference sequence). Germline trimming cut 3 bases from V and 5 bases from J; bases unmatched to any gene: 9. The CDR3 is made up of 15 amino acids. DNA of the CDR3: TGCAGTGCTAGGACTAGCGAATACTTAAACAATGAGCAGTTCTTC. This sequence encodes CSARTSEYLNNEQFF.

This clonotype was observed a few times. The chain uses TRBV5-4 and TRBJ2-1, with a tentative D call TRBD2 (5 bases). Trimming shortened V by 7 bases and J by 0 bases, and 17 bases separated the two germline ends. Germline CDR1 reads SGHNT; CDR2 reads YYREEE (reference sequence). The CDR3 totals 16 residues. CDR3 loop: CASRPWEKSSYNEQFF. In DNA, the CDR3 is TGTGCCAGCCGCCCCTGGGAGAAGAGCTCCTACAATGAGCAGTTCTTC. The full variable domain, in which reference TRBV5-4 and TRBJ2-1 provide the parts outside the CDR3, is ETGVTQSPTHLIKTRGQQVTLRCSSQSGHNTVSWYQQALGQGPQFIFQYYREEENGRGNFPPRFSGLQFPNYSSELNVNALELDDSALYLCASRPWEKSSYNEQFFGPGTRLTVL.

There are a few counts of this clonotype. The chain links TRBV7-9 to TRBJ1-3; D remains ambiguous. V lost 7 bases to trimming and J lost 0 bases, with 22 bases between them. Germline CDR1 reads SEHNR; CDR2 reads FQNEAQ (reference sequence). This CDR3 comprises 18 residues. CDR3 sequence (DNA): TGTGCCAGCACCTCATCCTTGTTAGGGATGGGCTCTGGAAACACCATATATTTT. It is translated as CASTSSLLGMGSGNTIYF.

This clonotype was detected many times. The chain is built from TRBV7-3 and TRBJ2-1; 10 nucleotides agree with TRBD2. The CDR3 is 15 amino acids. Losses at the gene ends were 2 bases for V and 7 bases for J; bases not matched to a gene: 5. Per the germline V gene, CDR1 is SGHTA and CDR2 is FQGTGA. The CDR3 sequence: CASSLRGSGGNEQFF. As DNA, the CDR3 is TGTGCCAGCAGCTTACGGGGTAGCGGGGGGAATGAGCAGTTCTTC.

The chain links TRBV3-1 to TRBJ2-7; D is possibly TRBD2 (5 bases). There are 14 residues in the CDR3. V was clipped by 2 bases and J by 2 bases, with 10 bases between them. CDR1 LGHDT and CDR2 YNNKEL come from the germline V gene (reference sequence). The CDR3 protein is CASSQYARAYEQYF. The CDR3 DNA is TGTGCCAGCAGCCAATACGCGAGGGCCTACGAGCAGTACTTC.

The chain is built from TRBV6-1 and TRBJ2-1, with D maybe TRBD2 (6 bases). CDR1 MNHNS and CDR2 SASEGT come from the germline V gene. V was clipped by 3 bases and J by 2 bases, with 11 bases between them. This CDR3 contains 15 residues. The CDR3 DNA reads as TGTGCCAGCAGTGAGTGGGGGGAGGCCTACAATGAGCAGTTCTTC. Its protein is CASSEWGEAYNEQFF.

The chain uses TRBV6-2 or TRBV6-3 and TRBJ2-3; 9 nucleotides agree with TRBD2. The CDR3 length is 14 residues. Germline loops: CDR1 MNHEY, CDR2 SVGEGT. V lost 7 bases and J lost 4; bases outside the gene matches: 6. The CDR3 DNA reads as TGTGCCAGCACAATACTAGCGGGTCCAGATACGCAGTATTTT. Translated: CASTILAGPDTQYF.

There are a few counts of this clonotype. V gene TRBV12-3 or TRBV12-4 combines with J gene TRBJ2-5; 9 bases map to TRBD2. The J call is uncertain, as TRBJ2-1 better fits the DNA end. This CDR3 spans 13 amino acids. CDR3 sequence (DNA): TGTGCCAGCAGTTTCACTAGCGGGTATGAGCAGTTCTTC. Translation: CASSFTSGYEQFF.

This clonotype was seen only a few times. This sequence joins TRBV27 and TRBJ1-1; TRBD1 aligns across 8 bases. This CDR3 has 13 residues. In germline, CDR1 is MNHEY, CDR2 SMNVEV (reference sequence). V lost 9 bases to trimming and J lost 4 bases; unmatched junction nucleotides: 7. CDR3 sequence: CASNQGAATEAFF. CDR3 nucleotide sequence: TGTGCCAGTAATCAGGGGGCGGCCACTGAAGCTTTCTTT.

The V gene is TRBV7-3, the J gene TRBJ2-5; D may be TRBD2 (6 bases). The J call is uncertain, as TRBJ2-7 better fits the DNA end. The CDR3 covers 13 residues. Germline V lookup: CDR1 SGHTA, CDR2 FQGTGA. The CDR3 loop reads CASSAGAGYEQYF. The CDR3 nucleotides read TGTGCCAGCAGCGCAGGAGCGGGCTACGAGCAGTACTTC.

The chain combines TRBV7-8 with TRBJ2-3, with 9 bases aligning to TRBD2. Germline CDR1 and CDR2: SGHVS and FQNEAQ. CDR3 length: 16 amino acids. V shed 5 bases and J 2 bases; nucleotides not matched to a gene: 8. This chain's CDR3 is CASSRGLAGITDTQYF. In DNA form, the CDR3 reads TGTGCCAGCAGCCGTGGGCTAGCGGGGATCACAGATACGCAGTATTTT.

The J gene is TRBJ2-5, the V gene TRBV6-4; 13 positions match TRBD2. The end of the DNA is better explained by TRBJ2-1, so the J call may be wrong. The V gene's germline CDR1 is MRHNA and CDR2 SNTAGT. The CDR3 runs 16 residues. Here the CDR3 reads CASSAVGLAGLNEQFF. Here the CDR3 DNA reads TGTGCCAGCAGTGCGGTGGGACTAGCGGGATTGAATGAGCAGTTCTTC.

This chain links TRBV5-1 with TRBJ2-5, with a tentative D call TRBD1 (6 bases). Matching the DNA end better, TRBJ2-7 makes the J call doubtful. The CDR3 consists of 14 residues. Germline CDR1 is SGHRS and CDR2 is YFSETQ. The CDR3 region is CASSLEQGIYEQYF. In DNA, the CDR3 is TGCGCCAGCAGCTTGGAACAGGGAATCTACGAGCAGTACTTC.